Sequencing of this T cell receptor beta chain was carried out in a study of cytomegalovirus exposure and HLA in healthy donors. The CDR3 is 16 amino acids. V was clipped by 6 bases and J by 0 bases; unmatched bases: 5. The V gene's germline CDR1 is LGHNA and CDR2 YNFKEQ. The PCR employed 60 Vbeta primers together with 13 Jbeta primers. Clones were read by immunoSEQ multiplex PCR, and TCRdb kept only the in-frame ones, dropping some. The table records 95,000 to 150,000 clones, roughly 85% of them present only once. This sequence was found in a man aged 18 to 35 in good health and CMV-seropositive. The gene calls are TRBV4-2 and TRBJ2-3; the match to TRBD2 covers 11 bases. What was sequenced was PBMCs. As DNA, the CDR3 is TGTGCCAGCAGGATAGCGGGGGGGTCTAGCACAGATACGCAGTATTTT. This translates into CASRIAGGSSTDTQYF.